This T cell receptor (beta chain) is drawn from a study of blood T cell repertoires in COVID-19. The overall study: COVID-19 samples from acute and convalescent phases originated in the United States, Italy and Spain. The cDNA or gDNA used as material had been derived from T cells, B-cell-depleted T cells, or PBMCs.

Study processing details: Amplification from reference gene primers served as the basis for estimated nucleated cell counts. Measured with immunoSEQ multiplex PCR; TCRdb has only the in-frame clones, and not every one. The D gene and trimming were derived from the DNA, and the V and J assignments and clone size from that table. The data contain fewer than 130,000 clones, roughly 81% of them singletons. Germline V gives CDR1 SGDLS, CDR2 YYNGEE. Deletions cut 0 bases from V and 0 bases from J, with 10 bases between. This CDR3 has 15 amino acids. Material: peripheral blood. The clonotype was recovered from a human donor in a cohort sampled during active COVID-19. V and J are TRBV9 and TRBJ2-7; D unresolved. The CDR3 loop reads CASSVGLQSSYEQYF. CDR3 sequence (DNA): TGTGCCAGCAGCGTAGGACTGCAGAGCTCCTACGAGCAGTACTTC.